The 16 T cell receptor beta chains listed next were all sequenced from one sample in a study of T cells in women clearing cervical HPV infection (dated by TCRdb to 2016 to 2019). Library preparation was by the immunoSEQ multiplex PCR assay. The source is immuneACCESS, and TCRdb retained only in-frame sequences with V and J called. Part of the clones is not carried over; for the studies checked, unresolved V genes explain less than half of this, and the remainder is unexplained. This sample's table contains tens of thousands of clones. The ten largest account for approximately 1.5% of the sample. Sequenced input: blood buffy coat. These receptors were collected from a woman aged 18 to 75 with a cervical HPV16 infection that either progressed to CIN3+ or cleared (not recorded which).

Points on this clone: The read is 3 residues too short to cover the CDR3 end, so that end is filled in from the germline J gene. The chain uses TRBV20-1 and TRBJ2-4; perhaps TRBD2 as D (6 bases). V lost 1 base, J lost 4 bases, and 11 bases lay in between. The CDR3 sequence is 14 residues long. The V gene's germline CDR1 is DFQATT and CDR2 SNEGSKA (reference sequence). The CDR3 loop is CSARGWRDKNIQYF. The CDR3 DNA, read in part, is TGCAGTGCTAGAGGCTGGCGGGATAAAAACATT.

In regard to this clone: Coverage ceases 3 residues before the CDR3 finishes, and the germline J gene fills in the end. The chain links TRBV20-1 to TRBJ1-1; a weak D match, TRBD1 (5 bases). The germline V and J ends were trimmed by 4 bases and 1 base, with 13 bases remaining between them. CDR1 and CDR2 from the germline V gene are DFQATT and SNEGSKA (reference sequence). The CDR3 has 14 amino acids. CDR3 sequence reads: CSAIPGSRNTEAFF. The part of the CDR3 DNA that was read is TGCAGTGCTATTCCAGGGAGTCGGAACACTGAA.

Turning to this clone: The read terminates 3 residues before the CDR3 end, so the remaining end is supplied by the germline J gene. V usage is TRBV14 and J usage is TRBJ2-1, with unresolved D. There are 13 residues in the CDR3. The V gene lost 5 bases and the J gene lost 9 bases, with 14 bases spanning the gap. Germline CDR1 and CDR2: SGHDN and FVKESK. The CDR3 protein is CASSLNARGEQFF. The CDR3 DNA, read in part, is TGTGCCAGCAGCTTGAACGCTCGCGGTGAG.

Details on this clone: The read stops 3 residues short of the end of the CDR3; the missing end is completed from the germline J gene. V and J are TRBV19 and TRBJ1-2; D unresolved. Germline CDR1 reads LNHDA; CDR2 reads SQIVND (reference sequence). The CDR3 spans 13 residues. Partial CDR3 DNA: TGTGCCGCCCATCAGAGTGGGGTCGCGGGT. Amino acids: CAAHQSGVAG. The entire CDR3 reads CAAHQSGVAGYTF. The entire variable domain, with the rest obtained from reference TRBV19 and TRBJ1-2, is as follows: DGGITQSPKYLFRKEGQNVTLSCEQNLNHDAMYWYRQDPGQGLRLIYYSQIVNDFQKGDIAEGYSVSREKKESFPLTVTSAQKNPTAFYLCAAHQSGVAGYTFGSGTRLTVV.

A remark on this clone: The read gets to within 3 residues of the CDR3 end, and the germline J gene fills in the rest. The chain couples TRBV28 to TRBJ1-2; TRBD1 might be the D (5 bases). Germline V gene data show CDR1 as MDHEN and CDR2 as SYDVKM. The CDR3 consists of 18 residues. CDR3 amino acids: CASSPSGRGVSLFYDYTF. The part of the CDR3 DNA that was read is TGTGCCAGCAGCCCTAGCGGGAGAGGGGTCTCTCTTTTCTACGAC.

About this clone itself: The read gets to within 3 residues of the CDR3 end, and the germline J gene fills in the rest. The chain carries TRBV7-9 and TRBJ2-5, with 9 nucleotides matching TRBD2. Germline CDR1 reads SEHNR; CDR2 reads FQNEAQ (reference sequence). V lost 5 bases and J lost 4; bases outside the gene matches: 5. This CDR3 region has 14 residues. CDR3 DNA, as far as it was read: TGTGCCAGCAGCGGCGGGGGGGCCGGAGAGACC. It encodes CASSGGGAGET. The entire CDR3 sequence reads CASSGGGAGETQYF.

Of note for this clone: With the read ending 3 residues before the CDR3 end, the germline J gene is used to fill in that end. The chain couples TRBV7-6 to TRBJ2-5, with D maybe TRBD1 (5 bases). This CDR3 comprises 14 residues. Trimming removed 5 bases from V and 1 base from J, with 11 bases in between. The germline V gene has CDR1 SGHVS and CDR2 FNYEAQ. CDR3 DNA, as far as it was read: TGTGCCAGCAGCCCGGTGCAGGGCCAAGAGACC. Encoded protein: CASSPVQGQET. The complete CDR3 sequence is CASSPVQGQETQYF.

With regard to this clone: The CDR3 end is not reached by the read, which stops 3 residues before it; the germline J gene fills it in. The V gene is TRBV7-2, the J gene TRBJ1-2; 8 nucleotides line up with TRBD1. CDR3 length: 11 amino acids. Germline CDR1 and CDR2: SGHTA and FQGNSA. The V segment lost 9 bases and the J segment 7 bases; nucleotides outside the gene matches: 4. The CDR3 bases that were read are TGTGCCAGGTTTACAGGGGGTGGC. It specifies CARFTGGG. The whole CDR3 region reads CARFTGGGYTF.

Note on this clone: The observed sequence ends 3 residues before the CDR3 terminus, with the missing tail filled in from the germline J gene. The genes are TRBV6-1 and TRBJ2-1; 7 nucleotides line up with TRBD1. CDR3 length equals 16 residues. CDR1 MNHNS and CDR2 SASEGT come from the germline V gene. Losses at the gene ends were 2 bases for V and 8 bases for J; bases not matched to a gene: 12. The CDR3 DNA, read in part, is TGTGCCAGCAGTGAATCGTCCGCGACAGGGTTCTATGAG. Translating gives CASSESSATGFYE. The full-length CDR3 reads as CASSESSATGFYEQFF.

In regard to this clone: The CDR3 end lies 3 residues beyond the end of the read and is filled in from the germline J gene. This chain links TRBV5-1 with TRBJ1-6; TRBD1 might be the D (5 bases). V lost 5 bases, J lost 8 bases, and 11 bases lay in between. From germline, CDR1 is SGHRS and CDR2 YFSETQ. CDR3 length: 13 residues. The sequenced part of the CDR3 DNA is TGCGCCAGCAGGGGCAGGGATGATTCACCC. Protein product: CASRGRDDSP. Given in full, the CDR3 is CASRGRDDSPLHF.

Notes on this clone: The read ends 3 residues before the CDR3 terminus; that terminus is restored from the germline J gene. The V call is TRBV20-1, the J call TRBJ2-3, with TRBD2 as a possible D gene (5 bases). Germline lookup yields CDR1 DFQATT and CDR2 SNEGSKA (reference sequence). This CDR3 is 12 amino acids long. V shed 4 bases and J shed 6 bases, with 11 bases lying between them. The sequenced part of the CDR3 DNA is TGCAGTGCTACAGACCAGCGGGATACG. It is translated as CSATDQRDT. The entire CDR3 sequence reads CSATDQRDTQYF.

CDR3 DNA, as far as it was read: TGTGCCAGCAGCTTGGGGGGACAGAACTATGGC. This codes for CASSLGGQNYG. The full CDR3 reads CASSLGGQNYGYTF. The chain links TRBV5-6 to TRBJ1-2; 7 nucleotides line up with TRBD1. Sequencing ends 3 residues short of the CDR3 end; the germline J gene provides the rest. The V gene's germline CDR1 is SGHDT and CDR2 YYEEEE. The V gene end was trimmed by 0 bases and the J gene end by 2 bases; junction bases not matched to a gene: 1. The CDR3 spans 14 residues.

Note on this clone: With the read ending 3 residues before the CDR3 end, the germline J gene is used to fill in that end. The V gene is TRBV4-1, the J gene TRBJ2-2; D possibly corresponds to TRBD2 (7 bases). V lost 0 bases, J lost 4 bases, and 18 bases lay in between. CDR3 length equals 18 residues. The germline V gene has CDR1 MGHRA and CDR2 YSYEKL. The covered CDR3 bases are TGCGCCAGCAGCCAAGATTTAGGGGGGGCGCAGAGCACCGGGGAG. Amino acids: CASSQDLGGAQSTGE. The whole CDR3 region reads CASSQDLGGAQSTGELFF.

On this clone: From the germline J gene comes the end of the CDR3, since the read stops 3 residues before it. The chain is built from TRBV18 and TRBJ1-2, with D perhaps TRBD1 (5 bases). Germline V gives CDR1 KGHSH, CDR2 LQKENI. Trimming removed 4 bases at V and 6 bases at J, with 18 bases between. CDR3 length: 15 residues. The sequenced CDR3 bases are TGTGCCAGCTCACTAAGTCAGGGTAGTGAGGATGGC. It is translated as CASSLSQGSEDG. In full, the CDR3 reads CASSLSQGSEDGYTF.

On this clone: The CDR3 end falls 3 residues outside the read, so it is completed with the germline J gene. The gene calls are TRBV6-2 or TRBV6-3 and TRBJ2-1; 9 nucleotides match TRBD2. Per the germline V gene, CDR1 is MNHEY and CDR2 is SVGEGT. CDR3 length: 17 amino acids. V was clipped by 7 bases and J by 0 bases; unmatched bases: 10. Here the CDR3 reads CASKDGAGGVSYNEQFF. The sequenced CDR3 bases are TGTGCCAGCAAGGATGGAGCGGGAGGTGTCTCCTACAATGAG.

Note on this clone: Read coverage stops 3 residues before the CDR3 terminus; the germline J gene supplies the remainder. The chain carries TRBV5-6 and TRBJ1-3, with unresolved D. In germline, CDR1 is SGHDT, CDR2 YYEEEE. V was pared by 1 base and J by 2 bases, with 4 bases between. This CDR3 has 13 residues. Incomplete CDR3 DNA: TGTGCCAGCAGCTTGCAGGCTGGAAACACC. Translation gives CASSLQAGNT. The full-length CDR3 reads as CASSLQAGNTIYF. Supplemented by reference TRBV5-6 and TRBJ1-3, the full variable domain reads DAGVTQSPTHLIKTRGQQVTLRCSPKSGHDTVSWYQQALGQGPQFIFQYYEEEERQRGNFPDRFSGHQFPNYSSELNVNALLLGDSALYLCASSLQAGNTIYFGEGSWLTVV.